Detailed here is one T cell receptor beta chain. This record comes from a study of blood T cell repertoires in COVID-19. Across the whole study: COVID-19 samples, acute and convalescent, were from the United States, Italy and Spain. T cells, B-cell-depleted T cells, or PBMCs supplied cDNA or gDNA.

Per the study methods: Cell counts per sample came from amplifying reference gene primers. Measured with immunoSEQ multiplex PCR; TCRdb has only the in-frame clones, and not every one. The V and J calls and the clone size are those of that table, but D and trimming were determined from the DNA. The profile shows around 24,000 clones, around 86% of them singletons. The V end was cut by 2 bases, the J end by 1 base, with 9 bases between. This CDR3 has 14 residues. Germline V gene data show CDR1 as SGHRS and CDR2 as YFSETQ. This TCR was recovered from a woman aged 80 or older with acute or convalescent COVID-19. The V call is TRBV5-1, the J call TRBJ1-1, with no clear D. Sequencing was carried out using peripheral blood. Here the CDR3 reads CASSFRSGNTEAFF. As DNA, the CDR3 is TGCGCCAGCAGCTTTCGCTCAGGGAACACTGAAGCTTTCTTT.